These 22 T cell receptor beta chains were sequenced from one sample in a study of Graves' ophthalmopathy and Graves' hyperthyroidism. CDR3 regions of TCR beta were amplified from RNA transcripts. The first-round RT-PCR employed HTBI primers together with the Qiagen OneStep RT-PCR kit. A multiplex PCR was then performed as the second round. Using its own MiXCR run on the multiplex PCR reads, TCRdb lists one record per CDR3 protein. The data hold some 350,000 distinct CDR3 sequences, with roughly 15% observed a single time. Sequencing used peripheral blood. These receptors all stem from an adult woman with stable Graves' hyperthyroidism.

This clonotype came up many times. This chain links TRBV11-2 with TRBJ2-4; the match to TRBD2 covers 11 bases. J gave up 8 bases and V 5 bases, and 11 bases lay outside the gene matches. Germline CDR1 reads SGHAT; CDR2 reads FQNNGV. The CDR3 is 16 amino acids. The CDR3 loop reads CASSPTPIAGGYIQYF. In DNA, the CDR3 is TGTGCCAGCAGCCCTACCCCTATAGCGGGAGGGTACATTCAGTACTTC. Using reference TRBV11-2 and TRBJ2-4 for the parts outside the CDR3, the full variable domain is EAGVAQSPRYKIIEKRQSVAFWCNPISGHATLYWYQQILGQGPKLLIQFQNNGVVDDSQLPKDRFSAERLKGVDSTLKIQPAKLEDSAVYLCASSPTPIAGGYIQYFGAGTRLSVL.

This clonotype was recorded many times. This rearrangement joins TRBV5-1 to TRBJ2-2; 7 nucleotides agree with TRBD2. Trimming at V came to 7 bases and at J to 6 bases, leaving 6 bases not matched to a gene. This CDR3 spans 13 amino acids. Germline CDR1 SGHRS, CDR2 YFSETQ. The CDR3 sequence: CASGSGTSGELFF. The CDR3 coding sequence is TGCGCCAGCGGAAGCGGGACGTCCGGGGAGCTGTTTTTT.

This clonotype was recorded many times. This chain uses TRBV6-2 or TRBV6-3 with TRBJ2-7; no clear D gene. V lost 5 bases and J 2 bases, leaving 10 bases between the germline ends. The CDR3 spans 13 residues. CDR1 and CDR2 from the germline V gene are MNHEY and SVGEGT. Written as DNA, the CDR3 is TGTGCCAGCAGTCCTATAGAGACCTACGAGCAGTACTTC. It encodes CASSPIETYEQYF.

The V gene is TRBV20-1, the J gene TRBJ2-7; 7 positions agree with TRBD2. CDR1 is DFQATT and CDR2 is SNEGSKA in the germline V gene (reference sequence). Trimming removed 0 bases from V and 2 bases from J; junction bases left unmatched: 7. This CDR3 has 15 amino acids. CDR3 sequence (DNA): TGCAGTGCTAGAGATATGGCTAGCGGAACCTACGAGCAGTACTTC. Amino acid sequence: CSARDMASGTYEQYF.

The V gene is TRBV7-2, the J gene TRBJ2-7, with 8 bases matching TRBD1. This CDR3 spans 14 amino acids. CDR1 SGHTA and CDR2 FQGNSA come from the germline V gene. J lost 6 bases, V lost 2 bases, and 6 bases had no gene match. The CDR3 bases are TGTGCCAGCAGCTTACGCAGGGGGCTGCTCGAGCAGTACTTC. Encoded protein: CASSLRRGLLEQYF. The full variable domain, its missing parts supplied by reference TRBV7-2 and TRBJ2-7, is GAGVSQSPSNKVTEKGKDVELRCDPISGHTALYWYRQSLGQGLEFLIYFQGNSAPDKSGLPSDRFSAERTGGSVSTLTIQRTQQEDSAVYLCASSLRRGLLEQYFGPGTRLTVT.

This chain links TRBV6-1 with TRBJ1-1, with D possibly TRBD1 on 5 matching bases. The CDR3 sequence is 11 residues long. Germline loops: CDR1 MNHNS, CDR2 SASEGT. V lost 5 bases and J lost 10, with 11 bases in between. The CDR3 bases are TGTGCCAGCAGTCGTGGGGGGGTAGCTTTCTTT. Translation gives CASSRGGVAFF.

At least ten counts were recorded for this clonotype. The chain joins TRBV7-9 to TRBJ1-2; D unresolved. The CDR3 consists of 15 residues. CDR1 and CDR2 (germline): SEHNR, FQNEAQ (reference sequence). Trimming took off 9 bases at V and 0 bases at J, with 17 bases between the two ends. This chain's CDR3 is CASSTFLETNYGYTF. CDR3 in DNA: TGTGCCAGTAGTACCTTCCTGGAAACTAACTATGGCTACACCTTC.

This sequence joins TRBV29-1 and TRBJ2-7, with 16 bases identical to TRBD2. Germline loops: CDR1 SQVTM, CDR2 ANQGSEA. There are 16 residues in the CDR3. Germline trimming cut 5 bases from V and 5 bases from J; bases unmatched to any gene: 9. CDR3: CSVFGTSGRAPNEQYF. The CDR3 DNA follows: TGCAGCGTTTTCGGGACTAGCGGGAGGGCCCCCAACGAGCAGTACTTC.

This clonotype occurred many times. This rearrangement joins TRBV28 to TRBJ2-7; 11 bases line up with TRBD1. The V and J ends lost 6 bases and 4 bases, in that order; junction bases with no gene match: 8. Germline V gene data show CDR1 as MDHEN and CDR2 as SYDVKM. CDR3 size: 15 residues. The CDR3 spells CASSSAGTGGYEQYF. In DNA, the CDR3 is TGTGCCAGCAGCTCTGCCGGGACAGGGGGATACGAGCAGTACTTC. Full variable domain (rest looked up from reference TRBV28 and TRBJ2-7): DVKVTQSSRYLVKRTGEKVFLECVQDMDHENMFWYRQDPGLGLRLIYFSYDVKMKEKGDIPEGYSVSREKKERFSLILESASTNQTSMYLCASSSAGTGGYEQYFGPGTRLTVT.

The genes are TRBV30 and TRBJ1-1; no reliable D call. V lost 0 bases, J lost 0 bases, and 5 bases lay in between. The CDR3 consists of 13 residues. CDR1 and CDR2 (germline): GTSNPN, SVGIG (reference sequence). The CDR3 DNA reads as TGTGCCTGGAGTGTAAACCTGAACACTGAAGCTTTCTTT. Amino acids: CAWSVNLNTEAFF.

There are many counts of this clonotype. This chain links TRBV27 with TRBJ2-2; 7 nucleotides line up with TRBD1. The CDR3 sequence is 15 residues long. The V gene end was trimmed by 8 bases and the J gene end by 4 bases; junction bases not matched to a gene: 10. Per germline, CDR1 MNHEY and CDR2 SMNVEV (reference sequence). In nucleotides, the CDR3 is TGTGCCAGCGGCAGACAGGGCTTAGTCACCGGGGAGCTGTTTTTT. Its translation: CASGRQGLVTGELFF.

This clonotype was detected many times. One end of the junction does not line up with germline, which may come from a read error. The V gene is TRBV12-3 or TRBV12-4, the J gene TRBJ1-5; a weak D match, TRBD1 (5 bases). The CDR3 length is 14 residues. The DNA of the CDR3 is TGTGCCAGCAGATTAGGGGCTAGCAATCAGCCCCAGCATTTT. It specifies CASRLGASNQPQHF.

V gene TRBV20-1 combines with J gene TRBJ1-1; D is ambiguous. Per the germline V gene, CDR1 is DFQATT and CDR2 is SNEGSKA (reference sequence). This CDR3 contains 18 residues. Trimming cost V 3 bases and J 3 bases, with 26 bases left between them. The CDR3, as DNA: TGCAGTGCTAGGGGAAGGTCGAAAGAGATGAGGATGTACACTGAAGCTTTCTTT. Translated: CSARGRSKEMRMYTEAFF.

This clonotype was counted ten times or more. This chain uses TRBV20-1 with TRBJ1-2, with D tentatively TRBD1 (5 bases). Trimming took 3 bases from V and 7 from J, leaving 12 bases between them. CDR3 size: 12 residues. Germline CDR1 DFQATT, CDR2 SNEGSKA (reference sequence). CDR3 bases: TGCAGTGCTAGTGGCCCTGGGGGTGGCTACACCTTC. As protein: CSASGPGGGYTF.

This clonotype was seen repeatedly, ten times or more. This chain's CDR3 is CASSLTGTEGSGANVLTF. Written as DNA, the CDR3 is TGCGCCAGCAGTCTAACCGGGACGGAGGGCTCCGGGGCCAACGTCCTGACTTTC. This rearrangement joins TRBV5-1 to TRBJ2-6; tentative D call: TRBD2 (6 bases). Between the trimmed V and J ends, which lost 5 bases and 4 bases, there was a span of 22 bases. CDR1 and CDR2 (germline): SGHRS, YFSETQ. The CDR3 spans 18 residues. The full variable domain, with the rest looked up from reference TRBV5-1 and TRBJ2-6, is KAGVTQTPRYLIKTRGQQVTLSCSPISGHRSVSWYQQTPGQGLQFLFEYFSETQRNKGNFPGRFSGRQFSNSRSEMNVSTLELGDSALYLCASSLTGTEGSGANVLTFGAGSRLTVL.

This clonotype was detected ten times or more. CDR3 DNA: TGTGCCAGCAGTTTATTTATCAGTCAGCCCCAGCATTTT. It is translated as CASSLFISQPQHF. The gene calls are TRBV28 and TRBJ1-5, with unresolved D. Germline lookup yields CDR1 MDHEN and CDR2 SYDVKM. Trimming took off 1 base at V and 6 bases at J, with 7 bases between the two ends. The CDR3 is made up of 13 amino acids.

The genes are TRBV6-2 or TRBV6-3 and TRBJ2-7; D possibly matches TRBD1 or TRBD2 (6 bases each). Trimming removed 2 bases from V and 2 bases from J, with 22 bases in between. Germline values: CDR1 MNHEY, CDR2 SVGEGT. This CDR3 has 18 amino acids. The CDR3 protein is CASSYTLMGGQPTYEQYF. CDR3 bases: TGTGCCAGCAGTTACACCCTAATGGGGGGCCAGCCTACCTACGAGCAGTACTTC.

This chain links TRBV29-1 with TRBJ2-5; D tentatively reads TRBD1 or TRBD2 (5 bases each). The CDR3 totals 12 residues. CDR1 and CDR2 from the germline V gene are SQVTM and ANQGSEA. V was clipped by 4 bases and J by 4 bases, with 10 bases between them. The CDR3 spells CSVAVGVETQYF. The DNA of the CDR3 is TGCAGCGTTGCTGTGGGGGTAGAGACCCAGTACTTC. The variable domain in full, completed from reference TRBV29-1 and TRBJ2-5, reads SAVISQKPSRDICQRGTSLTIQCQVDSQVTMMFWYRQQPGQSLTLIATANQGSEATYESGFVIDKFPISRPNLTFSTLTVSNMSPEDSSIYLCSVAVGVETQYFGPGTRLLVL.

This clonotype was seen at least ten times. The chain joins TRBV28 to TRBJ1-1, with a possible D match to TRBD1 (6 bases). CDR3 length: 14 amino acids. V dropped 1 base and J dropped 3 bases, with 9 bases sitting between them. Germline CDR1 is MDHEN and CDR2 is SYDVKM. CDR3 loop: CASSLSGAHTEAFF. The CDR3 DNA reads TGTGCCAGCAGTTTATCAGGGGCCCACACTGAAGCTTTCTTT.

This clonotype was seen at least ten times. The rearrangement uses TRBV5-1 and TRBJ2-7; 7 bases are shared with TRBD1. Germline values: CDR1 SGHRS, CDR2 YFSETQ. The CDR3 runs 14 residues. With 2 bases clipped from V and 1 base from J, the junction kept 3 bases outside the gene matches. The CDR3 reads CASSFQTGSYEQYF. CDR3 nucleotide sequence: TGCGCCAGCAGCTTCCAGACAGGGTCCTACGAGCAGTACTTC.

This clonotype was detected many times. The V and J genes are TRBV20-1 and TRBJ2-7, with 11 bases lining up with TRBD2. The V segment lost 4 bases and the J segment 0 bases; nucleotides outside the gene matches: 5. The germline gives CDR1 DFQATT, CDR2 SNEGSKA (reference sequence). This CDR3 has 15 residues. The CDR3 region has the DNA TGCAGTGCTAACCCCGGGACTAGCGGCTCCTACGAGCAGTACTTC. It codes for CSANPGTSGSYEQYF.

This clonotype came up many times. This rearrangement joins TRBV28 to TRBJ1-1; D not resolved. Germline values: CDR1 MDHEN, CDR2 SYDVKM. V was shortened by 3 bases and J by 1 base, with 12 bases between the two germline ends. This CDR3 is built from 15 residues. CDR3 bases: TGTGCCAGCAGTTTCGACCGTGCCGGGAACACTGAAGCTTTCTTT. Encoded protein: CASSFDRAGNTEAFF.